A single sample gave rise to the 30 T cell receptor beta chains below, sequenced in a study of blood T cell repertoires in COVID-19. Measured with immunoSEQ multiplex PCR; TCRdb has only the in-frame clones, and not every one. The sample records about 140,000 clones, around 80% being singletons. The specimen sequenced was peripheral blood. The receptors derive from a man aged 45-60 years with acute or convalescent COVID-19.

The V and J genes are TRBV19 and TRBJ1-6; D is possibly TRBD1 (6 bases). This CDR3 comprises 13 residues. V lost 6 bases, J lost 7 bases, and 10 bases lay in between. CDR1 is LNHDA and CDR2 is SQIVND in the germline V gene (reference sequence). The CDR3 spells CASRTTGNSPLHF. As DNA, the CDR3 is TGTGCCAGTAGAACTACAGGGAATTCACCCCTCCACTTT.

This clone was observed once. The V gene is TRBV7-2, the J gene TRBJ1-5, with 7 positions matching TRBD1. This CDR3 is 15 amino acids long. The V segment lost 2 bases and the J segment 4 bases; nucleotides outside the gene matches: 5. Per the germline V gene, CDR1 is SGHTA and CDR2 is FQGNSA. CDR3 nucleotides: TGTGCCAGCAGCTTATACAGGGGAGAGAATCAGCCCCAGCATTTT. It specifies CASSLYRGENQPQHF.

There are a few counts of this clone. The chain combines TRBV4-1 with TRBJ2-3; D is unresolved. The CDR3 extends over 12 amino acids. V was trimmed by 8 bases and J by 8 bases, leaving 14 bases between them. Germline V gene lookup returns CDR1 MGHRA and CDR2 YSYEKL. CDR3 region: CASSLEYGTQYF. The CDR3 DNA is TGCGCCAGCTCACTCGAATATGGTACGCAGTATTTT.

The V gene is TRBV2, the J gene TRBJ1-6; maybe TRBD1 (6 bases). Germline CDR1 SNHLY, CDR2 FYNNEI. The CDR3 is 16 residues long. V dropped 8 bases and J dropped 7 bases, with 21 bases sitting between them. CDR3 bases: TGTGCCAGCGTTGACAGGCTCCAGACCTTGAATTCACCCCTCCACTTT. It translates to CASVDRLQTLNSPLHF.

This chain joins TRBV3-1 (or the pseudogene TRBV3-2) and TRBJ2-3; maybe TRBD1 (6 bases). The CDR3 totals 15 residues. V was shortened by 1 base and J by 1 base, with 9 bases between the two germline ends. Germline V gene sequence: CDR1 LGHDT, CDR2 YNNKEL (reference sequence). DNA for the CDR3: TGTGCCAGCAGCCAAGGGGCAGGGGGCACAGATACGCAGTATTTT. This gives the protein CASSQGAGGTDTQYF.

V usage is TRBV6-5 and J usage is TRBJ2-5, with 8 bases matching TRBD1. Germline V gives CDR1 MNHEY, CDR2 SVGAGI. This CDR3 is 14 amino acids long. V was clipped by 7 bases and J by 5 bases; unmatched bases: 9. CDR3 amino acids: CASMEDRVWETQYF. CDR3 bases: TGTGCCAGCATGGAGGACAGGGTATGGGAGACCCAGTACTTC.

The chain recombines TRBV6-6 with TRBJ2-1; TRBD2 matches 12 bases. From germline, CDR1 is MNHNY and CDR2 SVGAGI (reference sequence). V was clipped by 6 bases and J by 5 bases; unmatched bases: 8. This CDR3 is 16 amino acids long. The CDR3 region has the DNA TGTGCCAGCAGCTTTATCCGGACTAGCGGGGACAATGAGCAGTTCTTC. Translated, it gives CASSFIRTSGDNEQFF.

With respect to this clone: Sequence at one end of the junction differs from germline and may be a read error. The chain employs TRBV6-5 and TRBJ1-6, with 7 bases that match TRBD1. Germline V lookup: CDR1 MNHEY, CDR2 SVGAGI. The CDR3 consists of 12 residues. The DNA of the CDR3 is TGTGCCAGCGGGGACCTACCCGGGACAGCCAGCTTT. Residues: CASGDLPGTASF.

This chain joins TRBV10-3 and TRBJ2-3, with a weak D call TRBD2 (7 bases). V lost 4 bases and J 4 bases, leaving 12 bases between the germline ends. Germline loops: CDR1 ENHRY, CDR2 SYGVKD. The CDR3 extends over 14 amino acids. The CDR3 region is CAISVVGGPDTQYF. The CDR3 region has the DNA TGTGCCATCAGTGTGGTGGGGGGGCCAGATACGCAGTATTTT.

CDR3 nucleotide sequence: TGTGCCAGCAGTCCTGACAGGGGGAATGGCTACACCTTC. It is translated as CASSPDRGNGYTF. The rearrangement uses TRBV28 and TRBJ1-2, with 9 bases that match TRBD1. Germline V CDR1 and CDR2: MDHEN, SYDVKM. The CDR3 is 13 amino acids. J was trimmed by 6 bases and V by 5 bases; bases with no gene match: 4.

This rearrangement joins TRBV21-1 to TRBJ2-7; TRBD1 is the table's D call and was not checked against the DNA. TRBV21-1 is deemed a pseudogene. The CDR3 contains 16 residues. CDR3 in amino acids: CASSKVCRDSAYEQYV. CDR3 nucleotide sequence: TGTGCCAGCAGCAAAGTTTGCCGGGACAGTGCATACGAGCAGTACGTC.

The chain couples TRBV9 to TRBJ2-3; D ambiguous. CDR1 is SGDLS and CDR2 is YYNGEE in the germline V gene. The V and J ends lost 0 bases and 2 bases respectively, with 10 bases between them. This CDR3 comprises 15 residues. In nucleotides, the CDR3 is TGTGCCAGCAGCGTAGGGCCTAGTTTCACAGATACGCAGTATTTT. Its protein is CASSVGPSFTDTQYF. Drawing the rest from reference TRBV9 and TRBJ2-3, the complete variable domain is DSGVTQTPKHLITATGQRVTLRCSPRSGDLSVYWYQQSLDQGLQFLIQYYNGEERAKGNILERFSAQQFPDLHSELNLSSLELGDSALYFCASSVGPSFTDTQYFGPGTRLTVL.

The CDR3 DNA follows: TGTGCCACCAGTGCAGCGGGGCAAGAGACCCAGTACTTC. Translated: CATSAAGQETQYF. V and J are TRBV24-1 and TRBJ2-5; 7 bases map to TRBD2. Germline V gene sequence: CDR1 KGHDR, CDR2 SFDVKD. The length of the CDR3 is 13 residues. With 5 bases clipped from V and 2 bases from J, the junction kept 1 base outside the gene matches.

The chain joins TRBV13 to TRBJ1-1; D gene unclear. V lost 1 base to trimming and J lost 4 bases, with 10 bases between them. Germline CDR1 PRHDT, CDR2 FYEKMQ (reference sequence). The CDR3 sequence is 14 residues long. CDR3 loop: CASSLDQDSTEAFF. The CDR3 bases are TGTGCCAGCAGCTTAGATCAGGATTCCACTGAAGCTTTCTTT.

This clone showed up just once. This chain joins TRBV30 and TRBJ2-1; TRBD2 agrees at 14 bases. Per germline, CDR1 GTSNPN and CDR2 SVGIG (reference sequence). Trimming cost V 3 bases and J 6 bases; bases outside gene matches: 7. The CDR3 runs to 16 residues. This chain's CDR3 is CAWRAPGTSGGNEQFF. The CDR3 nucleotides read TGTGCCTGGAGGGCCCCCGGGACTAGCGGGGGCAATGAGCAGTTCTTC. The full variable domain, its missing parts supplied by reference TRBV30 and TRBJ2-1, is SQTIHQWPATLVQPVGSPLSLECTVEGTSNPNLYWYRQAAGRGLQLLFYSVGIGQISSEVPQNLSASRPQDRQFILSSKKLLLSDSGFYLCAWRAPGTSGGNEQFFGPGTRLTVL.

This clone was counted a few times. V gene TRBV11-2 combines with J gene TRBJ1-2; D is unresolved. From germline, CDR1 is SGHAT and CDR2 FQNNGV. The CDR3 runs 13 residues. Trimming cost V 2 bases and J 0 bases, with 4 bases left between them. The chain's CDR3 is CASSLTANYGYTF. The CDR3 bases are TGTGCCAGCAGCTTAACAGCTAACTATGGCTACACCTTC.

The sample holds one count of this clone. J is TRBJ1-1 and V is TRBV12-3 or TRBV12-4, with TRBD1 identical over 8 bases. With 7 bases clipped from V and 4 bases from J, the junction kept 5 bases outside the gene matches. The CDR3 consists of 13 residues. The CDR3 sequence: CASIHTGGTEAFF. The CDR3, as DNA: TGTGCCAGCATCCACACAGGGGGCACTGAAGCTTTCTTT.

The V gene is TRBV5-4, the J gene TRBJ1-4; maybe TRBD1 (6 bases). CDR3 length: 15 amino acids. V was shortened by 2 bases and J by 2 bases, with 10 bases between the two germline ends. Germline-derived CDR1 and CDR2 are SGHNT and YYREEE (reference sequence). The CDR3 nucleotides read TGTGCCAGCAGCTTAGGGGGTCAGACTAATGAAAAACTGTTTTTT. Its protein is CASSLGGQTNEKLFF.

The chain has TRBV5-1 and TRBJ1-2; D not certain. The CDR3 covers 16 residues. Per the germline V gene, CDR1 is SGHRS and CDR2 is YFSETQ. V was cut by 3 bases and J by 2 bases, with 17 bases left in between. The CDR3 coding sequence is TGCGCCAGCAGCTCCCAAGATTTCGGGATCAACTATGGCTACACCTTC. Translated, it gives CASSSQDFGINYGYTF.

The J gene is TRBJ2-7, the V gene TRBV10-1, with a weak D call TRBD2 (5 bases). The V gene's germline CDR1 is WNHNN and CDR2 SYGVQD (reference sequence). V shed 5 bases and J shed 7 bases, with 15 bases lying between them. The CDR3 has 13 amino acids. The CDR3 here is CASSKQTTGEQYF. CDR3 DNA: TGCGCCAGCAGTAAGCAGACTACGGGGGAGCAGTACTTC.

This clone was found many times. The chain employs TRBV7-6 and TRBJ2-2; 9 nucleotides agree with TRBD2. V shed 1 base, J shed 1 base, and the junction held 1 base outside the gene matches. Germline values: CDR1 SGHVS, CDR2 FNYEAQ. The CDR3 loop spans 16 amino acids. In DNA form, the CDR3 reads TGTGCCAGCAGCTTAGAACTAGCGGGGAACACCGGGGAGCTGTTTTTT. As protein: CASSLELAGNTGELFF.

The chain is built from TRBV2 and TRBJ1-6; D not resolved. CDR3 length: 14 residues. Trimming left V 6 bases short and J 0 bases short, with 6 bases between. Germline V gene sequence: CDR1 SNHLY, CDR2 FYNNEI. CDR3 in amino acids: CASRGSSYNSPLHF. The DNA for the CDR3 is TGTGCCAGCAGAGGGAGCTCCTATAATTCACCCCTCCACTTT. Drawing the rest from reference TRBV2 and TRBJ1-6, the complete variable domain is EPEVTQTPSHQVTQMGQEVILRCVPISNHLYFYWYRQILGQKVEFLVSFYNNEISEKSEIFDDQFSVERPDGSNFTLKIRSTKLEDSAMYFCASRGSSYNSPLHFGNGTRLTVT.

This sequence joins TRBV20-1 and TRBJ2-4, with TRBD1 identical over 9 bases. There are 16 residues in the CDR3. Germline V gene sequence: CDR1 DFQATT, CDR2 SNEGSKA (reference sequence). V lost 3 bases, J lost 3 bases, and 9 bases stayed unmatched. The CDR3 nucleotides read TGCAGTGCTAGTGGGGGACAGGGTCTCGGCAAAAACATTCAGTACTTC. Protein: CSASGGQGLGKNIQYF.

This clone was seen a handful of times. J is TRBJ1-4 and V is TRBV5-1, with D hard to call. The V gene lost 1 base and the J gene lost 0 bases, with 4 bases spanning the gap. This CDR3 is 14 amino acids long. Germline CDR1 is SGHRS and CDR2 is YFSETQ. CDR3 nucleotide sequence: TGCGCCAGCAGCTTGTCTGCAACTAATGAAAAACTGTTTTTT. Translation: CASSLSATNEKLFF.

This clone occurred once. The rearrangement joins TRBV5-6 to TRBJ1-2; 8 nucleotides line up with TRBD1. The CDR3 runs to 15 residues. Germline CDR1 and CDR2: SGHDT and YYEEEE. With 4 bases clipped from V and 4 bases from J, the junction kept 9 bases outside the gene matches. In DNA, the CDR3 is TGTGCCAGCAGCACCTACGGACAGGGAGGCTATGGCTACACCTTC. Encoded protein: CASSTYGQGGYGYTF.

On this clone: This CDR3 is also generated by other DNA sequences in the sample. The chain combines TRBV5-1 with TRBJ1-3; possibly TRBD1 for D (5 bases). The V and J ends lost 4 bases and 0 bases respectively, with 11 bases between them. In germline, CDR1 is SGHRS, CDR2 YFSETQ. The CDR3 is 15 residues long. This CDR3 is CASSPGGDSGNTIYF. The CDR3 region has the DNA TGCGCCAGCAGCCCCGGGGGTGACTCTGGAAACACCATATATTTT.

This sequence joins TRBV30 and TRBJ1-1, with D possibly matching TRBD1 (5 bases). CDR3 length: 14 amino acids. V gave up 0 bases and J gave up 3 bases, with 11 bases separating them. Germline CDR1 is GTSNPN and CDR2 is SVGIG (reference sequence). CDR3: CAWSVGGTDTEAFF. The DNA of the CDR3 is TGTGCCTGGAGTGTTGGCGGGACGGACACTGAAGCTTTCTTT. The full variable domain, in which reference TRBV30 and TRBJ1-1 provide the parts outside the CDR3, is SQTIHQWPATLVQPVGSPLSLECTVEGTSNPNLYWYRQAAGRGLQLLFYSVGIGQISSEVPQNLSASRPQDRQFILSSKKLLLSDSGFYLCAWSVGGTDTEAFFGQGTRLTVV.

The chain combines TRBV18 with TRBJ2-2; D may be TRBD2 (5 bases). CDR3 length: 15 residues. The V end was cut by 2 bases, the J end by 3 bases, with 10 bases between. Germline V CDR1 and CDR2: KGHSH, LQKENI. The CDR3 DNA sequence: TGTGCCAGCTCACCAACCGGGGTCGACACCGGGGAGCTGTTTTTT. Amino acid sequence: CASSPTGVDTGELFF.

The genes are TRBV6-5 and TRBJ1-1; 7 bases align to TRBD1. CDR1 is MNHEY and CDR2 is SVGAGI in the germline V gene. The V gene end was trimmed by 2 bases and the J gene end by 3 bases; junction bases not matched to a gene: 9. The CDR3 is 16 residues long. CDR3 DNA: TGTGCCAGCAGTTACGTCGGGGCAGGGGGGTACACTGAAGCTTTCTTT. It is translated as CASSYVGAGGYTEAFF.

The CDR3 protein is CASSQTMTGTGGPEQYF. The DNA of the CDR3 is TGCGCCAGCAGTCAAACGATGACCGGGACAGGGGGGCCCGAGCAGTACTTC. This chain joins TRBV23-1 and TRBJ2-7; 11 bases match TRBD1. TRBV23-1 is noted as an ORF with a role that remains uncertain. V shed 2 bases and J 6 bases; nucleotides not matched to a gene: 12. CDR3 length: 17 amino acids.